This T cell receptor beta chain was captured in a study of patients and donors after allogeneic stem cell transplantation (dated by TCRdb to 2020 to 2022). For this clonotype: No cognate antigen has been identified for it. No base-level quality is on record; no much larger clone is a single base apart.

V lost 0 bases and J lost 1 base; the stretch between them is 5 bases long. Inclusive of the bounding cysteine and phenylalanine, the CDR3 is 15 residues long. Only the CDR3 DNA stays, 45 bases, in frame from base 1. CDR1 and CDR2, looked up from the germline V gene, are SGHRS and YFSETQ. Library preparation employed RT-PCR. TCRdb lists the instrument as NextSeq 550. Using fastp at Q25 and MiXCR, TCRdb reprocessed the public reads and kept productive beta chains. Each entry merges the rows of one CDR3 protein and shows their most common DNA and genes. The sample table holds approximately 150,000 distinct CDR3 sequences, of which approximately 31% were seen once. The ten largest make up about 3% of the sample.

The sequence links TRBV5-1 to TRBJ2-6; the D segment cannot be called with confidence. Material for sequencing was blood, either unsorted or a sorted T cell fraction (not recorded which). The sequence was collected from a human donor who was either an allogeneic HSCT recipient or a stem cell or donor lymphocyte infusion donor (not recorded which). It is not recorded whose cells these are; they may come from a transplant donor. The DNA sequence is TGCGCCAGCAGCTTGGAAACTTCTGGGGCCAACGTCCTGACTTTC. This is translated as CASSLETSGANVLTF.